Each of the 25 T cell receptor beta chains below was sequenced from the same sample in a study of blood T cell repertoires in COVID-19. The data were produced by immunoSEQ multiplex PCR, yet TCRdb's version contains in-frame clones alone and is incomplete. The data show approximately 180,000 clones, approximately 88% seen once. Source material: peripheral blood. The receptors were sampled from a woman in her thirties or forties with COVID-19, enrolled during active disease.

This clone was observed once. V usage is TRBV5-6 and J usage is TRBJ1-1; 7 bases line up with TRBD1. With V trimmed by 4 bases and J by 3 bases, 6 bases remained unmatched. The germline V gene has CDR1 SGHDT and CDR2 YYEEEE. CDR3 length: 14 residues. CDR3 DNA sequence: TGTGCCAGCAGCATACAGGGGTCTGACACTGAAGCTTTCTTT. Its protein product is CASSIQGSDTEAFF.

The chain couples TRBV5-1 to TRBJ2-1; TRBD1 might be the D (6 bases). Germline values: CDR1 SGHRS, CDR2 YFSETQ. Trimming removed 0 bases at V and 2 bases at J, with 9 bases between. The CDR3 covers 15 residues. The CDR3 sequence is CASSLGDTTYNEQFF. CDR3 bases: TGCGCCAGCAGCTTGGGGGACACTACCTACAATGAGCAGTTCTTC.

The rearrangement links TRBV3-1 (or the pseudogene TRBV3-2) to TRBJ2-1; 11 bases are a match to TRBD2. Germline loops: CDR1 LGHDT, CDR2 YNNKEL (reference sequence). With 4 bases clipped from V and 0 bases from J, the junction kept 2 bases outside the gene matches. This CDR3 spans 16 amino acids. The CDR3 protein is CASSLLAGASYNEQFF. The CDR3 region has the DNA TGTGCCAGCAGCCTACTAGCGGGAGCCTCCTACAATGAGCAGTTCTTC.

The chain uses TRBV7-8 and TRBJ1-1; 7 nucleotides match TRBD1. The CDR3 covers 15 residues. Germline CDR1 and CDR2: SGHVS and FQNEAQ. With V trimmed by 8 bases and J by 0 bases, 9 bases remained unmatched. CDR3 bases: TGTGCCAGCTCACTTAGGGGGCAGCTGAACACTGAAGCTTTCTTT. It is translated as CASSLRGQLNTEAFF.

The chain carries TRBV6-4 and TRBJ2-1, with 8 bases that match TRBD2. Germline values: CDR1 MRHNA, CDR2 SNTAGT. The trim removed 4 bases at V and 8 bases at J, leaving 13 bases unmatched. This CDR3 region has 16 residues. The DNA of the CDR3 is TGTGCCAGCAGTGCCTTCGGGGGGGGTACCATGGATGAGCAGTTCTTC. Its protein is CASSAFGGGTMDEQFF.

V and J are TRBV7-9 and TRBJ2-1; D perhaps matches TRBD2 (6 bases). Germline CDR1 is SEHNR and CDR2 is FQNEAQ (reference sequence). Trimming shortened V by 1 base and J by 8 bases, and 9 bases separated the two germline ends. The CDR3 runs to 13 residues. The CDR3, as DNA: TGTGCCAGCAGCTTAGGGTGGGGGGATGAGCAGTTCTTC. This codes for CASSLGWGDEQFF.

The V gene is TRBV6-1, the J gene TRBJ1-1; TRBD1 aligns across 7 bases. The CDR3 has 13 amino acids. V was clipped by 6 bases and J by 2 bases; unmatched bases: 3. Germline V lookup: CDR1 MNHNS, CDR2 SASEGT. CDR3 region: CASRDRHNTEAFF. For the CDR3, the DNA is TGTGCCAGCAGGGACAGGCATAACACTGAAGCTTTCTTT.

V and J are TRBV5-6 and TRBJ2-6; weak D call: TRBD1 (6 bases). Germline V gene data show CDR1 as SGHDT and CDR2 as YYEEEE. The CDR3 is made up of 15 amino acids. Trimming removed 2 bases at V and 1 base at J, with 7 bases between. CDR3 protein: CASSFTGSGANVLTF. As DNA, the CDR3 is TGTGCCAGCAGCTTTACAGGGTCTGGGGCCAACGTCCTGACTTTC.

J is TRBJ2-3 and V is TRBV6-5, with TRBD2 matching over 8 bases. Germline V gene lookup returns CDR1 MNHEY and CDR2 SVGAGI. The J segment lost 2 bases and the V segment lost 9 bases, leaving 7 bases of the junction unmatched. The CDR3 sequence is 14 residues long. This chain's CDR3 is CARRTREVTDTQYF. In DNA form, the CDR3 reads TGTGCCAGAAGAACGCGGGAGGTCACAGATACGCAGTATTTT.

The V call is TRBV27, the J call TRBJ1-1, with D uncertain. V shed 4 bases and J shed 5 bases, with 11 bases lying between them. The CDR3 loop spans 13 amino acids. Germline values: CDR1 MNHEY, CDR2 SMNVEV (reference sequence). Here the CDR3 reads CASSSTGKTEAFF. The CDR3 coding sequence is TGTGCCAGCAGTTCTACGGGGAAGACTGAAGCTTTCTTT.

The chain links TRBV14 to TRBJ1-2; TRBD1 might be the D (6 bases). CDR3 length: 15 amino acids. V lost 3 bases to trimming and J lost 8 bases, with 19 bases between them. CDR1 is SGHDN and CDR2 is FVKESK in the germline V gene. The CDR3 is CASSQRITGTKGYTF. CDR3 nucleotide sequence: TGTGCCAGCAGCCAGCGGATTACAGGGACTAAAGGCTACACCTTC.

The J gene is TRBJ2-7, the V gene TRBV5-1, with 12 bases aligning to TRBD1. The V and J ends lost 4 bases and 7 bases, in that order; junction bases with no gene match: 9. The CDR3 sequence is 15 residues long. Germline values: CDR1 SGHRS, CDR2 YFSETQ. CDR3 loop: CASSPGTGGGGEQYF. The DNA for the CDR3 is TGCGCCAGCAGCCCAGGGACAGGGGGCGGCGGGGAGCAGTACTTC.

This CDR3 reads CASSLHPAGSNQPQHF. CDR3 nucleotides: TGTGCCAGCAGTTTACACCCGGCGGGAAGCAATCAGCCCCAGCATTTT. The chain links TRBV28 to TRBJ1-5; D not resolved. This CDR3 is 16 amino acids long. Trimming shortened V by 2 bases and J by 1 base, and 12 bases separated the two germline ends. Germline CDR1 and CDR2: MDHEN and SYDVKM.

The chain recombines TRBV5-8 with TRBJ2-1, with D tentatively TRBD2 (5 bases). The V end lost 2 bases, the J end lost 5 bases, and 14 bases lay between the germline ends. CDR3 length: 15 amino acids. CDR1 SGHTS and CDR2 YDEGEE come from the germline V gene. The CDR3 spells CASSLEGVRDNEQFF. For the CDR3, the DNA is TGTGCCAGCAGCTTAGAGGGAGTGCGCGACAATGAGCAGTTCTTC.

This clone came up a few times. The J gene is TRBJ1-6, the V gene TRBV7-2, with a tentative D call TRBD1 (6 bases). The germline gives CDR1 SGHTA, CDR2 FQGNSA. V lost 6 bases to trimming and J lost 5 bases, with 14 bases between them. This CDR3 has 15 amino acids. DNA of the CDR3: TGTGCCAGCAGACGTTGGACAGATAATAATTCACCCCTCCACTTT. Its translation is CASRRWTDNNSPLHF. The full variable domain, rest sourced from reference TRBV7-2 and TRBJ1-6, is GAGVSQSPSNKVTEKGKDVELRCDPISGHTALYWYRQSLGQGLEFLIYFQGNSAPDKSGLPSDRFSAERTGGSVSTLTIQRTQQEDSAVYLCASRRWTDNNSPLHFGNGTRLTVT.

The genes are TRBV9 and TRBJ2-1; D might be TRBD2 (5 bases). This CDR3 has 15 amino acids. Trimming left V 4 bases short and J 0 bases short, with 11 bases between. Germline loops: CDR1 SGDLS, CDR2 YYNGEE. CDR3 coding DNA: TGTGCCAGCAGCCTCGGGGATAGCTCCTACAATGAGCAGTTCTTC. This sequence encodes CASSLGDSSYNEQFF.

CDR3 sequence: CASSYASGRYEQYF. In DNA, the CDR3 is TGTGCCAGCAGTTACGCTAGCGGGAGGTACGAGCAGTACTTC. V gene TRBV6-5 combines with J gene TRBJ2-7; 11 bases match TRBD2. Per germline, CDR1 MNHEY and CDR2 SVGAGI. Trimming at V came to 2 bases and at J to 4 bases, leaving 1 base not matched to a gene. CDR3 length: 14 residues.

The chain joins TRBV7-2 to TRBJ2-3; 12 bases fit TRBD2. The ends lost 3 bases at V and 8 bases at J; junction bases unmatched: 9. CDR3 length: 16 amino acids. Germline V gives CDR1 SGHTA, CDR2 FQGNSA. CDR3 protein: CASSLAPSGGAGTQYF. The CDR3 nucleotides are TGTGCCAGCAGCTTGGCCCCTAGCGGGGGGGCCGGTACGCAGTATTTT. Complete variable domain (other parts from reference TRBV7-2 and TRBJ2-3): GAGVSQSPSNKVTEKGKDVELRCDPISGHTALYWYRQSLGQGLEFLIYFQGNSAPDKSGLPSDRFSAERTGGSVSTLTIQRTQQEDSAVYLCASSLAPSGGAGTQYFGPGTRLTVL.

The CDR3 loop is CSETRSATDTQYF. CDR3 DNA: TGCAGCGAGACTAGATCCGCGACAGATACGCAGTATTTT. V is TRBV29-1 and J is TRBJ2-3, with D possibly being TRBD2 (6 bases). The CDR3 totals 13 residues. The germline V gene encodes CDR1 SQVTM and CDR2 ANQGSEA. The ends were cut back, 7 bases at V and 3 bases at J, with 14 bases in the middle.

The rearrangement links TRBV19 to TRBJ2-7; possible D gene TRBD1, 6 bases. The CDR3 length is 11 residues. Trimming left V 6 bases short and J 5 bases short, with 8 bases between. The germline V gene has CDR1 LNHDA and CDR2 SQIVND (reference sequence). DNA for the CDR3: TGTGCCAGTAGGACAGGAAACGAGCAGTACTTC. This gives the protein CASRTGNEQYF.

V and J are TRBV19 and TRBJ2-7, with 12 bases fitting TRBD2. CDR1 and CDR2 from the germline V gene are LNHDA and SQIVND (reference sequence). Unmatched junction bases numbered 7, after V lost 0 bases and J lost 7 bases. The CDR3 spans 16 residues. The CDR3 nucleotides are TGTGCCAGTAGTATAGAGAAGACTAGCGGGAGCGGAGAGCAGTACTTC. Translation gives CASSIEKTSGSGEQYF.

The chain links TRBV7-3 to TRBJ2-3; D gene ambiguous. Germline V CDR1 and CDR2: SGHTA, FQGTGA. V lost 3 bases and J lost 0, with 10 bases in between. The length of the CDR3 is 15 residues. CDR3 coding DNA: TGTGCCAGCAGCTTGAACCAGATTAGCACAGATACGCAGTATTTT. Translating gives CASSLNQISTDTQYF.

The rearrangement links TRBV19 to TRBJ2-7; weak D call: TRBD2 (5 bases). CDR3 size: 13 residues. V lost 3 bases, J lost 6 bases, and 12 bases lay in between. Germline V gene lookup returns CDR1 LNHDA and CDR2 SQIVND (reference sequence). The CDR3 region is CASSIWGEGEQYF. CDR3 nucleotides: TGTGCCAGTAGTATTTGGGGAGAGGGCGAGCAGTACTTC.

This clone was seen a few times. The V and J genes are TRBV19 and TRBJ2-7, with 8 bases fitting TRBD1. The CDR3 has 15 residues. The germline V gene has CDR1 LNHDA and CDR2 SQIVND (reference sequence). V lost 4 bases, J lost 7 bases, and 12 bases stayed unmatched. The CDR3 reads CASSSTGTGPKEQYF. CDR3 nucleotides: TGTGCCAGTAGTAGTACCGGGACAGGTCCTAAGGAGCAGTACTTC. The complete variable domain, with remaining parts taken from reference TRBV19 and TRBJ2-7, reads DGGITQSPKYLFRKEGQNVTLSCEQNLNHDAMYWYRQDPGQGLRLIYYSQIVNDFQKGDIAEGYSVSREKKESFPLTVTSAQKNPTAFYLCASSSTGTGPKEQYFGPGTRLTVT.

This chain's CDR3 is CASSPTLTGGGSPLHF. DNA for the CDR3: TGTGCCAGCAGCCCAACCCTCACAGGGGGGGGTTCACCCCTCCACTTT. The V and J genes are TRBV13 and TRBJ1-6, with TRBD1 identical over 8 bases. V lost 5 bases, J lost 9 bases, and 12 bases stayed unmatched. The germline V gene encodes CDR1 PRHDT and CDR2 FYEKMQ (reference sequence). The CDR3 extends over 16 amino acids.